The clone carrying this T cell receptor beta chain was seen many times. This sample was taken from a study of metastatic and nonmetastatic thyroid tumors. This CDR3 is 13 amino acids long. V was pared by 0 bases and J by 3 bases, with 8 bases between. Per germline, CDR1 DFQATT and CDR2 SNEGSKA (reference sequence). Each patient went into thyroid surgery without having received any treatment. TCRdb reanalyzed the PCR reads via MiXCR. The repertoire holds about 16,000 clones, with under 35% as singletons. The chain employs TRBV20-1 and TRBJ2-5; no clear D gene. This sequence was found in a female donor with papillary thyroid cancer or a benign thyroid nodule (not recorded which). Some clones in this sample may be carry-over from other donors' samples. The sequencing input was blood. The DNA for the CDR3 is TGCAGTGCTAGAGATTACAGAGAAGAGACCCAGTACTTC. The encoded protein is CSARDYREETQYF.